The 3 T cell receptor beta chains given below trace back to one sample, sequenced in a study of beta chain features in type 1 diabetes. Reverse transcription of all isolated RNA meant that expressed TCRB transcripts were sequenced. TCRdb keeps only in-frame clones here, not all; method: immunoSEQ multiplex PCR. The repertoire holds about 900,000 clones, with roughly a sixth as singletons. Sequencing was done on a sample of naive CD4+ T cells from blood. Receptors were obtained from a young woman in good health.

The chain joins TRBV20-1 to TRBJ1-1; D gene uncertain. Per germline, CDR1 DFQATT and CDR2 SNEGSKA (reference sequence). V dropped 4 bases and J dropped 7 bases, with 10 bases sitting between them. This CDR3 contains 11 residues. The CDR3, as DNA: TGCAGTGCTAAGAGGCCTTTTGAAGCTTTCTTT. It encodes CSAKRPFEAFF.

V is TRBV9 and J is TRBJ2-2; no clear D. V was shortened by 4 bases and J by 2 bases, with 12 bases between the two germline ends. Germline V gene lookup returns CDR1 SGDLS and CDR2 YYNGEE. The CDR3 contains 15 residues. CDR3: CASSFEAANTGELFF. Here the CDR3 DNA reads TGTGCCAGCAGCTTTGAGGCGGCAAACACCGGGGAGCTGTTTTTT. Based on the CDR3 plus reference TRBV9 and TRBJ2-2, the full variable domain is DSGVTQTPKHLITATGQRVTLRCSPRSGDLSVYWYQQSLDQGLQFLIQYYNGEERAKGNILERFSAQQFPDLHSELNLSSLELGDSALYFCASSFEAANTGELFFGEGSRLTVL.

The chain carries TRBV10-3 and TRBJ2-2; 7 bases match TRBD2. Trimming removed 11 bases from V and 2 bases from J; junction bases left unmatched: 5. Germline V CDR1 and CDR2: ENHRY, SYGVKD. The CDR3 is 13 amino acids. The CDR3 loop reads CAVTAGNTGELFF. CDR3 nucleotide sequence: TGTGCCGTCACAGCGGGAAACACCGGGGAGCTGTTTTTT.